A selection of T cell receptor beta chains follows, all from one sample in a study of blood T cell repertoires in COVID-19. TCRdb's copy holds only in-frame clones and misses some; the assay was immunoSEQ multiplex PCR. The data contain about 220,000 clones, more than 70% of them singletons. The sample taken for sequencing was peripheral blood. The receptors here all came from a woman aged 80 or over with acute or convalescent COVID-19. Each CDR3 is given with its conserved first and last residue. The D gene is left open where the match is weak. The size of a clone is reported for some rows only, either as once, few or many, or as a class for expanded clones.

V gene	clone size	D gene	J gene	CDR3 length	CDR3 DNA	CDR3 protein
TRBV16	-	-	TRBJ1-1	14	TGTGCCAGCAGCCAATCGGCGGGGGGCACTGAAGCTTTCTTT	CASSQSAGGTEAFF
TRBV27	once	TRBD1	TRBJ2-5	14	TGTGCCAGCAGGCTACAGGGGTGGGGAGAGACCCAGTACTTC	CASRLQGWGETQYF
TRBV7-2	-	-	TRBJ2-6	15	TGTGCCAGCAACTTCCCGACAGCCGGGGCCAACGTCCTGACTTTC	CASNFPTAGANVLTF
TRBV24-1	-	TRBD2	TRBJ2-1	18	TGTGCCACCAGTGATAGTACACCCACTAGCGGGGGGGGATATGAGCAGTTCTTC	CATSDSTPTSGGGYEQFF
TRBV19	few	TRBD1	TRBJ1-4	15	TGTGCCAGTAGTGGACAGGGCCAGGGGAATGAAAAACTGTTTTTT	CASSGQGQGNEKLFF
TRBV18	-	-	TRBJ1-2	12	TGTGCCAGCTTGTCGGGACTACGGGGCTACACCTTC	CASLSGLRGYTF
TRBV11-2	-	TRBD2	TRBJ2-3	16	TGTGCCAGCAGCTTTCCTAGCGGGGGCCGCACAGATACGCAGTATTTT	CASSFPSGGRTDTQYF
TRBV7-2	-	TRBD2	TRBJ2-2	17	TGTGCCAGCAGCCTAGGACTAGCGGGCTCTGGGGGCGGGGAGCTGTTTTTT	CASSLGLAGSGGGELFF
TRBV2	-	TRBD1	TRBJ1-5	14	TGTGCCAGCACCCCCGGGACAGGCGGTCAGCCCCAGCATTTT	CASTPGTGGQPQHF
TRBV7-9	-	-	TRBJ2-1	15	TGTGCCAGCAGCTGGTACTCAAGCTCCTACAATGAGCAGTTCTTC	CASSWYSSSYNEQFF
TRBV7-2	-	-	TRBJ2-3	14	TGTGCCAGCAGCTTACCCACAGGCGGAGATACGCAGTATTTT	CASSLPTGGDTQYF
TRBV6-5	-	-	TRBJ2-7	15	TGTGCCAGCAACACGCGAGGCGGCTCCTCCTACGAGCAGTACTTC	CASNTRGGSSYEQYF
TRBV6-2/TRBV6-3	-	-	TRBJ2-7	14	TGTGCCAGCAGTTACCAGCAGACCTTGGGGCAGCAGTACTTC	CASSYQQTLGQQYF